This T cell receptor (beta chain) came from a study of cytomegalovirus exposure and HLA in healthy donors. Overall study results and limits: When presence/absence was analysed, sequencing depth was taken to be roughly uniform across donors. DRB1 had the most TCR associations and HLA-C the fewest, a later analysis found, with rates varying by HLA locus.

PCR amplification relied on 60 Vbeta primers (plus 13 Jbeta primers). In the original processing: Approximately 12 million of the roughly 80 million unique TCR beta chains counted in a later analysis were shared. Clones were sequenced by immunoSEQ multiplex PCR, and TCRdb holds only the in-frame ones, with some missing. V and J calls and clone size are given by that table; D and trimming were obtained from the DNA. The table includes under 200,000 clones, over 75% detected once. As concerns this clone: Its antigen is not known.

While unrecorded immune exposures were likely, the donors were nominally healthy when sampled. The sequence came from a man aged 18-30 years in good health and CMV-seropositive. Sequenced input: PBMCs.

The CDR3 loop reads CASSGQGLAGQYF. The CDR3, as DNA: TGCGCCAGCAGTGGACAGGGTTTGGCAGGGCAGTACTTC. The V and J genes are TRBV10-1 and TRBJ2-7; TRBD1 matches at 7 bases. This CDR3 spans 13 amino acids. CDR1 WNHNN and CDR2 SYGVQD come from the germline V gene (reference sequence). V was clipped by 4 bases and J by 9 bases; unmatched bases: 9.